Listed here is a single T cell receptor (beta chain). Its antigen is not identified. This specimen belongs to a study of T-cell memory formation after mild COVID-19. General study results and limits: Clones which contracted sat mainly in CM and EM if CD4+, and in EMRA if CD8+.

Germline V gene sequence: CDR1 SGHTA, CDR2 FQGNSA. V lost 4 bases, J lost 1 base, and 8 bases stayed unmatched. The CDR3 has 16 amino acids. TCRdb reprocessed the 5' RACE reads via MiXCR and lists one record per CDR3 protein. The sample consists of a few hundred thousand distinct CDR3 sequences, around 15% of them appearing once. The receptor was isolated from a man between 18 and 35 years old who had mild COVID-19 (a few samples of this study predate the infection). Cell type and time point are not known. The genes are TRBV7-2 and TRBJ2-3; 7 bases are shared with TRBD2. Sequenced sample: PBMCs or a T cell subset sorted from them (not recorded which). CDR3 residues: CASSSGGFSGTDTQYF. CDR3 DNA sequence: TGTGCCAGCAGCTCCGGGGGGTTTTCTGGCACAGATACGCAGTATTTT. The variable domain in full, with the rest retrieved from reference TRBV7-2 and TRBJ2-3, is GAGVSQSPSNKVTEKGKDVELRCDPISGHTALYWYRQSLGQGLEFLIYFQGNSAPDKSGLPSDRFSAERTGGSVSTLTIQRTQQEDSAVYLCASSSGGFSGTDTQYFGPGTRLTVL.